The text below deals with one TCR beta chain. These data belong to a study of cytomegalovirus exposure and HLA in healthy donors. Germline V CDR1 and CDR2: LGHNA, YNFKEQ. The CDR3 has 14 residues. PCR used 60 Vbeta primers and 13 Jbeta primers. The method was immunoSEQ multiplex PCR; TCRdb's version includes in-frame clones alone and lacks a portion of them. The table includes about 190,000 clones, about 83% detected once. This chain connects TRBV4-2 to TRBJ2-5; D may be TRBD1 (6 bases). The DNA end favors TRBJ2-7, so the J call may be wrong. Sequenced: PBMCs. The sequence was obtained from a man aged 35 to 55 in good health and CMV-seropositive. CDR3 region: CASSQVHQGNEQYF. As DNA, the CDR3 is TGTGCCAGCAGCCAAGTGCACCAGGGGAACGAGCAGTACTTC.